The T cell receptor (beta chain) under discussion was sequenced for a study of T cells in Graves' hyperthyroidism and ophthalmopathy. RNA transcripts yielded amplified TCR beta CDR3 regions. HTBI primers were the set used in a first-round RT-PCR of the TCR CDR3. MiXCR was run by TCRdb on the multiplex PCR reads, yielding one entry per CDR3 protein. The sample has over 550,000 distinct CDR3 sequences; 16% are singletons. This clonotype was seen repeatedly, ten times or more. Sequenced: blood. This sequence originates from a woman between 18 and 29 years old with Graves' hyperthyroidism.

The CDR3 loop reads CASSLAVSNEQFF. The CDR3 nucleotides are TGTGCCAGCAGCTTAGCTGTAAGCAATGAGCAGTTCTTC. The genes are TRBV7-2 and TRBJ2-1, with no clear D. Trimming pared 0 bases from V and 6 bases from J, leaving 6 bases between. This CDR3 region has 13 residues. Germline CDR1 is SGHTA and CDR2 is FQGNSA.